This entry describes one T cell receptor (beta chain). The antigen is unknown. Germline loops: CDR1 MNHEY, CDR2 SVGAGI. The CDR3 loop spans 14 amino acids. V lost 2 bases and J 7 bases, leaving 9 bases between the germline ends. This sample was taken from a study of beta chain features in type 1 diabetes. Findings of the study overall: Researchers report that Type 1 diabetes patients had moderately but significantly shorter TCRB CDR3s across all four CD4+ subsets.

Purity exceeded 98% in all sorted populations. Expressed TCRB transcripts got sequenced, as all isolated RNA was reverse transcribed. Produced via immunoSEQ multiplex PCR; TCRdb's table is partial and in-frame only. There are roughly 730,000 clones in the sample; roughly 12% occur only once, and approximately 0.02% lies in the top ten. Sequenced sample: naive CD4+ T cells from blood. The source is a man younger than 35 with type 1 diabetes. The chain links TRBV6-5 to TRBJ1-6, with D perhaps matching TRBD1 (5 bases). The CDR3 is CASSYEGRNSPLHF. CDR3 nucleotides: TGTGCCAGCAGTTACGAGGGGAGGAATTCACCCCTCCACTTT.